The 2 T cell receptor beta chains below all came from one sample that was sequenced in a study of neurological immune-mediated disorders. In TCRdb, the 5' RACE reads were re-called with MiXCR into one record per CDR3 protein. The data hold 95,000 to 150,000 distinct CDR3 sequences, with roughly 3.4% observed a single time. Specimen: PBMCs. The source is a woman under 40 with multiple sclerosis.

Many counts were recorded for this clonotype. This chain connects TRBV20-1 to TRBJ2-3; maybe TRBD1 (6 bases). The CDR3 loop spans 14 amino acids. Germline V gene data show CDR1 as DFQATT and CDR2 as SNEGSKA (reference sequence). Trimming removed 7 bases from V and 2 bases from J, with 16 bases in between. The CDR3 loop reads CSVVSGVSTDTQYF. CDR3 in DNA: TGCAGTGTAGTTTCAGGGGTCTCCACAGATACGCAGTATTTT.

This clonotype has ten or more counts. The chain links TRBV20-1 to TRBJ2-5; D possibly corresponds to TRBD1 (6 bases). The germline V and J ends were trimmed by 3 bases and 1 base, with 6 bases remaining between them. The CDR3 loop spans 12 amino acids. Germline V gene sequence: CDR1 DFQATT, CDR2 SNEGSKA (reference sequence). The CDR3 bases are TGCAGTGCTAGGACAGGCCAAGAGACCCAGTACTTC. Amino acid sequence: CSARTGQETQYF.